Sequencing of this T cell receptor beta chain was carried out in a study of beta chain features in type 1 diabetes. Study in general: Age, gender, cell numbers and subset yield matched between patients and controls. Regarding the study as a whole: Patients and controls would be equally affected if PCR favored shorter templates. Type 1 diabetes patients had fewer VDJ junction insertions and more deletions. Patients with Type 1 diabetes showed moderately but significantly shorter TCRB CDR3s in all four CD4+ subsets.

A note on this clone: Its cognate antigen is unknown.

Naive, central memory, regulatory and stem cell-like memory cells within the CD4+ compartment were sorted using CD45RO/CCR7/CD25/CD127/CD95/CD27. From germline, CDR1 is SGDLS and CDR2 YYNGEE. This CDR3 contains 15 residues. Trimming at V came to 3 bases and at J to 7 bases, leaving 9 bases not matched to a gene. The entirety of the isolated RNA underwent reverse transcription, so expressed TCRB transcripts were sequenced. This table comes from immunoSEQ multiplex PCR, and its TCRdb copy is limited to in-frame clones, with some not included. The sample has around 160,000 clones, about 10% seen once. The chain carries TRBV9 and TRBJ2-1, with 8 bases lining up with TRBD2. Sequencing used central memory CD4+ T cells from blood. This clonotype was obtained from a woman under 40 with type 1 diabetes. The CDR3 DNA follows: TGTGCCAGCAGCGATCCGGGAGGGCCCTCGAATGAGCAGTTCTTC. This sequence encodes CASSDPGGPSNEQFF.